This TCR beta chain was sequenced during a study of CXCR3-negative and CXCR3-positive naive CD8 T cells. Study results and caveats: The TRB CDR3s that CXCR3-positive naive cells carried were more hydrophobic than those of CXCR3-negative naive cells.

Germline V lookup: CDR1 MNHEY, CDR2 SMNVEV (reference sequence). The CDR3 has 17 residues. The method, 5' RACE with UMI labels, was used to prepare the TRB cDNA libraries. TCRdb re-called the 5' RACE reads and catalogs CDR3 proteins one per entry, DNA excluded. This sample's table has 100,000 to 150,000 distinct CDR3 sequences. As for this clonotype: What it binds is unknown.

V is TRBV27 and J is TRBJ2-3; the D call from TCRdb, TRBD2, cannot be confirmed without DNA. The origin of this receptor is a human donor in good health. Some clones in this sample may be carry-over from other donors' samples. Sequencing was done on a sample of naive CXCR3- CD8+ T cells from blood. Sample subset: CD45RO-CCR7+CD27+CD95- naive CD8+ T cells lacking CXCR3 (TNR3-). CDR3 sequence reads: CASSPRSAGGLTDTQYF.